The 28 T cell receptor beta chains below come from one sample, sequenced in a study of T cell repertoires in cytomegalovirus infection. TCRdb re-called the reads with MiXCR, one entry per CDR3 protein. The sample lists about 310,000 distinct CDR3 sequences; 25% were seen once. Their recognized antigens are unknown. The source was cultured PBMCs, collected from culture after CMV antigen stimulation. The receptor set was obtained from a human donor in good health (CMV status not recorded). Some clones in this sample may be carry-over from other donors' samples.

This clonotype was seen at least ten times. This chain uses TRBV29-1 with TRBJ2-1; 9 bases map to TRBD2. Germline V gives CDR1 SQVTM, CDR2 ANQGSEA. Trimming removed 4 bases from V and 0 bases from J; junction bases left unmatched: 1. The CDR3 runs to 14 residues. The CDR3 nucleotides are TGCAGCGTTGGCGGGAGGGGCTCCTACAATGAGCAGTTCTTC. This codes for CSVGGRGSYNEQFF.

V and J are TRBV12-3 or TRBV12-4 and TRBJ2-1; 8 bases match TRBD1. V shed 2 bases and J 2 bases; nucleotides not matched to a gene: 2. The CDR3 length is 15 residues. In nucleotides, the CDR3 is TGTGCCAGCAGTTTAAGACAGGGGACCTACAATGAGCAGTTCTTC. Translation gives CASSLRQGTYNEQFF.

This clonotype showed up just a few times. The chain uses TRBV11-2 and TRBJ2-3; unclear D gene. The CDR3 extends over 12 amino acids. Trimming took off 3 bases at V and 6 bases at J, with 7 bases between the two ends. In germline, CDR1 is SGHAT, CDR2 FQNNGV. CDR3: CASSFNLDTQYF. The CDR3 coding sequence is TGTGCCAGCAGCTTTAATCTCGATACGCAGTATTTT.

This chain uses TRBV10-3 with TRBJ2-1, with TRBD2 as a possible D gene (5 bases). The CDR3 has 20 amino acids. Trimming took 10 bases from V and 0 from J, leaving 31 bases between them. Germline V gene data show CDR1 as ENHRY and CDR2 as SYGVKD. Here the CDR3 reads CATSAIGGFKLRSSYNEQFF. In DNA form, the CDR3 reads TGTGCCACCAGCGCGATCGGCGGGTTTAAGCTTAGAAGCTCCTACAATGAGCAGTTCTTC.

This clonotype has a count of ten or more. V gene TRBV7-2 combines with J gene TRBJ2-4; 8 bases agree with TRBD1. V lost 4 bases, J lost 5 bases, and 10 bases stayed unmatched. CDR1 is SGHTA and CDR2 is FQGNSA in the germline V gene. The CDR3 extends over 16 amino acids. CDR3 loop: CASSSTGGNSQNIQYF. CDR3 DNA: TGTGCCAGCAGCTCTACAGGGGGAAATTCCCAAAACATTCAGTACTTC. The full variable domain, completed using reference TRBV7-2 and TRBJ2-4, is GAGVSQSPSNKVTEKGKDVELRCDPISGHTALYWYRQSLGQGLEFLIYFQGNSAPDKSGLPSDRFSAERTGGSVSTLTIQRTQQEDSAVYLCASSSTGGNSQNIQYFGAGTRLSVL.

The V and J genes are TRBV24-1 and TRBJ2-2, with TRBD2 matching 14 bases. The CDR3 contains 18 residues. Germline lookup yields CDR1 KGHDR and CDR2 SFDVKD. Losses at the gene ends were 3 bases for V and 3 bases for J; bases not matched to a gene: 5. In nucleotides, the CDR3 is TGTGCCACCAGTGATCCGACTAGCGGGAGGGCCTACACCGGGGAGCTGTTTTTT. It is translated as CATSDPTSGRAYTGELFF.

The CDR3 sequence is CASSVAGQIYNEQFF. Written as DNA, the CDR3 is TGTGCCAGCAGCGTAGCGGGCCAGATATACAATGAGCAGTTCTTC. The chain is built from TRBV9 and TRBJ2-1; no reliable D call. This CDR3 is built from 15 residues. Germline CDR1 is SGDLS and CDR2 is YYNGEE. Trimming pared 0 bases from V and 4 bases from J, leaving 11 bases between.

V and J are TRBV25-1 and TRBJ2-3; TRBD2 aligns across 7 bases. This CDR3 comprises 16 residues. The germline CDR1 and CDR2 sequences are MGHDK and SYGVNS. With V trimmed by 2 bases and J by 4 bases, 9 bases remained unmatched. CDR3 in amino acids: CASSEGGGELADTQYF. CDR3 nucleotides: TGTGCCAGCAGTGAAGGTGGGGGGGAGTTGGCAGATACGCAGTATTTT.

The chain joins TRBV4-3 to TRBJ2-1; TRBD2 matches 10 bases. Per the germline V gene, CDR1 is LGHNA and CDR2 is YSLEER. The CDR3 is 18 residues long. V shed 0 bases and J 2 bases; nucleotides not matched to a gene: 7. CDR3 coding DNA: TGCGCCAGCAGCCAAGATCTCAGCGGGAGGGTCACCTACAATGAGCAGTTCTTC. Protein: CASSQDLSGRVTYNEQFF.

This clonotype was observed a handful of times. This chain uses TRBV20-1 with TRBJ2-3; TRBD1 agrees at 7 bases. The CDR3 is made up of 11 amino acids. Trimming at V came to 3 bases and at J to 6 bases, leaving 0 bases not matched to a gene. Germline CDR1 is DFQATT and CDR2 is SNEGSKA (reference sequence). CDR3 sequence: CSARDRDTQYF. For the CDR3, the DNA is TGCAGTGCTAGGGACAGGGATACGCAGTATTTT.

The chain couples TRBV20-1 to TRBJ1-2; possibly TRBD1 for D (5 bases). CDR1 is DFQATT, CDR2 SNEGSKA, per germline (reference sequence). The CDR3 contains 12 residues. V was clipped by 3 bases and J by 4 bases, with 9 bases between them. In DNA form, the CDR3 reads TGCAGTGCTAGCGGGACTACCTATGGCTACACCTTC. Protein sequence: CSASGTTYGYTF.

This clonotype appeared a few times. The rearrangement uses TRBV6-6 and TRBJ2-3; D not resolved. Between the trimmed V and J ends, which lost 1 base and 6 bases, there was a span of 2 bases. CDR3 length equals 11 residues. The germline gives CDR1 MNHNY, CDR2 SVGAGI (reference sequence). The CDR3 DNA is TGTGCCAGCAGTTACTTGGATACGCAGTATTTT. Amino acid sequence: CASSYLDTQYF.

This clonotype was seen ten or more times. The chain's CDR3 is CASSAVGNQPQHF. The CDR3 DNA reads TGTGCCAGCAGCGCAGTTGGGAATCAGCCCCAGCATTTT. The J gene is TRBJ1-5, the V gene TRBV7-9, with D unresolved. CDR1 and CDR2 (germline): SEHNR, FQNEAQ (reference sequence). The CDR3 length is 13 residues. V was clipped by 5 bases and J by 4 bases, with 9 bases between them.

The chain has TRBV14 and TRBJ2-1; the match to TRBD2 covers 10 bases. V was pared by 4 bases and J by 2 bases, with 8 bases of the junction left unmatched. The V gene's germline CDR1 is SGHDN and CDR2 FVKESK. This CDR3 has 17 residues. CDR3 region: CASSPGPSGSPYNEQFF. DNA for the CDR3: TGTGCCAGCAGCCCCGGCCCTAGCGGGAGCCCCTACAATGAGCAGTTCTTC.

This clonotype turned up a few times. The chain couples TRBV19 to TRBJ2-7, with TRBD1 as a possible D gene (5 bases). Trimming removed 5 bases at V and 8 bases at J, with 16 bases between. The CDR3 loop spans 13 amino acids. The V gene's germline CDR1 is LNHDA and CDR2 SQIVND (reference sequence). The CDR3 is CASSRALGLKQYV. The CDR3 bases are TGTGCCAGTAGTCGAGCTTTGGGGCTTAAGCAGTACGTC.

V usage is TRBV28 and J usage is TRBJ2-1, with TRBD2 identical over 15 bases. J lost 7 bases, V lost 4 bases, and 8 bases had no gene match. The germline V gene encodes CDR1 MDHEN and CDR2 SYDVKM. This CDR3 is built from 17 residues. The CDR3 DNA follows: TGTGCCAGCAGTTCCGGGGGGGGGACTAGCGGGAGGAATGAGCAGTTCTTC. It is translated as CASSSGGGTSGRNEQFF.

This sequence joins TRBV9 and TRBJ1-2; D is uncertain. V was clipped by 2 bases and J by 10 bases, with 12 bases between them. The CDR3 has 12 amino acids. Germline assignment: CDR1 SGDLS and CDR2 YYNGEE. The CDR3 here is CASSVNGPLYTF. The CDR3 DNA sequence: TGTGCCAGCAGCGTGAATGGCCCCCTCTACACCTTC.

This clonotype was observed a handful of times. The chain joins TRBV7-2 to TRBJ1-1, with 7 bases lining up with TRBD1. V trimming: 2 bases; J trimming: 11 bases; junction bases outside the gene matches: 23. The CDR3 covers 18 residues. The germline V gene encodes CDR1 SGHTA and CDR2 FQGNSA. The CDR3 loop reads CASSLWGGGSSVQDVAFF. The CDR3 region has the DNA TGTGCCAGCAGCTTATGGGGAGGGGGCTCGAGCGTACAAGATGTGGCTTTCTTT. Variable domain in full (rest from reference TRBV7-2 and TRBJ1-1): GAGVSQSPSNKVTEKGKDVELRCDPISGHTALYWYRQSLGQGLEFLIYFQGNSAPDKSGLPSDRFSAERTGGSVSTLTIQRTQQEDSAVYLCASSLWGGGSSVQDVAFFGQGTRLTVV.

V gene TRBV25-1 combines with J gene TRBJ1-2; TRBD1 might be the D (5 bases). Germline V gives CDR1 MGHDK, CDR2 SYGVNS. Trimming took 3 bases from V and 7 from J, leaving 15 bases between them. CDR3 length: 14 residues. The CDR3 protein is CASSDPGPQAGYTF. The DNA for the CDR3 is TGTGCCAGCAGTGATCCAGGGCCTCAGGCTGGCTACACCTTC.

This clonotype was counted many times. V and J are TRBV7-2 and TRBJ1-1, with D unresolved. The CDR3 is made up of 14 amino acids. V lost 3 bases and J lost 1, with 9 bases in between. Germline V gene data show CDR1 as SGHTA and CDR2 as FQGNSA. This CDR3 is CASSFRTGNTEAFF. CDR3 DNA sequence: TGTGCCAGCAGCTTCCGGACGGGGAACACTGAAGCTTTCTTT.

This clonotype was counted only a few times. The V call is TRBV27, the J call TRBJ1-5; TRBD1 matches at 7 bases. J was trimmed by 6 bases and V by 2 bases; bases with no gene match: 4. Germline assignment: CDR1 MNHEY and CDR2 SMNVEV (reference sequence). CDR3 length: 14 amino acids. The DNA of the CDR3 is TGTGCCAGCAGTTTAAACAGGGGTTCTCAGCCCCAGCATTTT. Translating gives CASSLNRGSQPQHF.

CDR3 region: CASSYGLAYEQYF. CDR3 nucleotide sequence: TGTGCCAGCAGTTACGGACTAGCCTACGAGCAGTACTTC. The chain couples TRBV6-2 or TRBV6-3 to TRBJ2-7; TRBD2 matches at 7 bases. Germline V gene sequence: CDR1 MNHEY, CDR2 SVGEGT. The CDR3 consists of 13 residues. Trimming at V came to 2 bases and at J to 2 bases, leaving 0 bases not matched to a gene.

V usage is TRBV19 and J usage is TRBJ1-1; D is perhaps TRBD1 (5 bases). Between the trimmed V and J ends, which lost 7 bases and 0 bases, there was a span of 15 bases. This CDR3 is 15 amino acids long. Germline V CDR1 and CDR2: LNHDA, SQIVND (reference sequence). CDR3 protein: CASIPYQGMNTEAFF. The CDR3 DNA reads TGTGCCAGTATCCCATACCAGGGCATGAACACTGAAGCTTTCTTT.

CDR3 region: CASSLTRMNTEAFF. CDR3 nucleotide sequence: TGTGCCAGCAGCTTAACCCGCATGAACACTGAAGCTTTCTTT. The V call is TRBV11-2, the J call TRBJ1-1; D is undetermined. The germline V gene encodes CDR1 SGHAT and CDR2 FQNNGV. The length of the CDR3 is 14 residues. Trimming stripped 2 bases from V and 0 bases from J, with 7 bases between.

This clonotype was counted only a few times. The chain employs TRBV6-2 or TRBV6-3 and TRBJ2-1; unclear D gene. The CDR3 has 17 amino acids. The germline V gene encodes CDR1 MNHEY and CDR2 SVGEGT. V lost 0 bases, J lost 7 bases, and 19 bases lay in between. CDR3 nucleotides: TGTGCCAGCAGTTACTCGATGGCCCCTCGTAGGAGTAATGAGCAGTTCTTC. The encoded protein is CASSYSMAPRRSNEQFF.

The V call is TRBV7-2, the J call TRBJ2-7; 7 bases match TRBD1. Germline V gene sequence: CDR1 SGHTA, CDR2 FQGNSA. V shed 2 bases and J 4 bases; nucleotides not matched to a gene: 8. This CDR3 comprises 15 residues. This chain's CDR3 is CASSLTAGQAYEQYV. In nucleotides, the CDR3 is TGTGCCAGCAGCTTAACTGCCGGACAGGCTTACGAGCAGTACGTC.

The sample holds a few counts of this clonotype. The chain has TRBV10-1 and TRBJ1-3, with 7 bases that match TRBD1. This CDR3 is 14 amino acids long. CDR1 WNHNN and CDR2 SYGVQD come from the germline V gene (reference sequence). Trimming cost V 4 bases and J 2 bases; bases outside gene matches: 2. The CDR3 region is CASSATGPGNTIYF. The CDR3 coding sequence is TGCGCCAGCAGTGCGACAGGGCCTGGAAACACCATATATTTT.

The chain is built from TRBV19 and TRBJ2-2; TRBD2 matches at 9 bases. The germline V gene has CDR1 LNHDA and CDR2 SQIVND (reference sequence). V lost 3 bases and J lost 5; bases outside the gene matches: 4. The CDR3 length is 15 residues. For the CDR3, the DNA is TGTGCCAGTAGTATGCCCAGCGGGAGGACCGGGGAGCTGTTTTTT. It codes for CASSMPSGRTGELFF.